These T cell receptor beta chains were read from a single sample in a study of blood T cell repertoires in COVID-19. Profiled with immunoSEQ multiplex PCR; TCRdb holds only in-frame clones, not every one. The table shows over 120,000 clones, with 84% occurring only once. The material sequenced was peripheral blood. These receptors were collected from a human donor in a cohort sampled during active COVID-19. CDR3s include the opening cysteine and the closing phenylalanine or tryptophan. D genes are given only for firm matches. Clone sizes are given selectively: once, few, many, or a class where the clone is expanded.

v_call: TRBV27
clone_size: -
d_call: TRBD1
j_call: TRBJ2-7
cdr3_nt: TGTGCCAGCAGCCGGACAGGGGCCTACGAGCAGTACTTC
cdr3_aa: CASSRTGAYEQYF

v_call: TRBV5-1
clone_size: -
d_call: -
j_call: TRBJ2-3
cdr3_nt: TGCGCCAGTGCGTGGATGGGCGCAGATACGCAGTATTTT
cdr3_aa: CASAWMGADTQYF

v_call: TRBV11-1
clone_size: -
d_call: -
j_call: TRBJ1-2
cdr3_nt: TGTGCCAGCAGCTTAAAAGGAGGTAACTCGCAAGGCTACACCTTC
cdr3_aa: CASSLKGGNSQGYTF

v_call: TRBV27
clone_size: few
d_call: TRBD1
j_call: TRBJ2-3
cdr3_nt: TGTGCCAGCAGTCCTCCCGGGGGACAGGGGACAGATACGCAGTATTTT
cdr3_aa: CASSPPGGQGTDTQYF

v_call: TRBV30
clone_size: -
d_call: -
j_call: TRBJ1-5
cdr3_nt: TGTGCCTGGAGTGTCGAGTCTTGGCCCCAGCATTTT
cdr3_aa: CAWSVESWPQHF

v_call: TRBV10-3
clone_size: -
d_call: -
j_call: TRBJ2-1
cdr3_nt: TGTGCCATCAGTATCCCCGCGCACCATGAGCAGTTCTTC
cdr3_aa: CAISIPAHHEQFF

v_call: TRBV28
clone_size: -
d_call: TRBD1
j_call: TRBJ2-7
cdr3_nt: TGTGCCAGCTGGGTGGGACAGGGGTCCCACGAGCAGTACTTC
cdr3_aa: CASWVGQGSHEQYF

v_call: TRBV19
clone_size: few
d_call: TRBD2
j_call: TRBJ2-2
cdr3_nt: TGTGCCAGTAGTATGGCGGGACTAGGAAACACCGGGGAGCTGTTTTTT
cdr3_aa: CASSMAGLGNTGELFF

v_call: TRBV9
clone_size: -
d_call: -
j_call: TRBJ2-2
cdr3_nt: TGTGCCAGCAGCCTGACAGGAAACACCGGGGAGCTGTTTTTT
cdr3_aa: CASSLTGNTGELFF

v_call: TRBV6-5
clone_size: -
d_call: TRBD1
j_call: TRBJ2-2
cdr3_nt: TGTGCCAGCAGTCCATTGACAGGGGGGACCGGGGAGCTGTTTTTT
cdr3_aa: CASSPLTGGTGELFF

v_call: TRBV6-1
clone_size: -
d_call: TRBD1
j_call: TRBJ1-2
cdr3_nt: TGTGCCAGCAGTGAAGGACAGGGGGGAGTATTAAAGGTCTATGGCTACACCTTC
cdr3_aa: CASSEGQGGVLKVYGYTF

v_call: TRBV13
clone_size: -
d_call: -
j_call: TRBJ1-1
cdr3_nt: TGTGCCAGCAGCTTAGGGAGGGAAGAGGACACTGAAGCTTTCTTT
cdr3_aa: CASSLGREEDTEAFF

v_call: TRBV6-5
clone_size: once
d_call: TRBD1
j_call: TRBJ2-3
cdr3_nt: TGTGCCAGTCTTGGCAGGGGGCCTACAGATACGCAGTATTTT
cdr3_aa: CASLGRGPTDTQYF

v_call: TRBV19
clone_size: -
d_call: TRBD2
j_call: TRBJ2-6
cdr3_nt: TGTGCCAGTAATAGCGGGAGGGCCCTCTCTGGGGCCAACGTCCTGACTTTC
cdr3_aa: CASNSGRALSGANVLTF

v_call: TRBV19
clone_size: once
d_call: TRBD1
j_call: TRBJ1-1
cdr3_nt: TGTGCCAGTAGTGTAAACCCCACAGGGGCCACTGAAGCTTTCTTT
cdr3_aa: CASSVNPTGATEAFF

v_call: TRBV6-1
clone_size: -
d_call: -
j_call: TRBJ2-1
cdr3_nt: TGTGCCAGCAGTGATCGATGGGAGGCTGAGCAGTTCTTC
cdr3_aa: CASSDRWEAEQFF

v_call: TRBV3-1/TRBV3-2
clone_size: -
d_call: TRBD2
j_call: TRBJ2-5
cdr3_nt: TGTGCCAGCAGCCGGACTAGGGACGGCCGACAAGAGACCCAGTACTTC
cdr3_aa: CASSRTRDGRQETQYF

v_call: TRBV9
clone_size: -
d_call: TRBD1
j_call: TRBJ1-2
cdr3_nt: TGTGCCAGCAGCGGCCGGGACAGAGCTCTCTATGGCTACACCTTC
cdr3_aa: CASSGRDRALYGYTF

v_call: TRBV6-5
clone_size: -
d_call: TRBD1
j_call: TRBJ1-2
cdr3_nt: TGTGCCAGCGAGGACAGGGGGCTGGGCTATGGCTACACCTTC
cdr3_aa: CASEDRGLGYGYTF

v_call: TRBV9
clone_size: -
d_call: -
j_call: TRBJ2-1
cdr3_nt: TGTGCCAGCAGCGTAGGCTTTAGGGGAACCTACAATGAGCAGTTCTTC
cdr3_aa: CASSVGFRGTYNEQFF

v_call: TRBV3-1/TRBV3-2
clone_size: -
d_call: -
j_call: TRBJ1-6
cdr3_nt: TGTGCCAGCAGCCCCCCGGACACAGGATCCAATTCACCCCTCCACTTT
cdr3_aa: CASSPPDTGSNSPLHF

v_call: TRBV3-1/TRBV3-2
clone_size: -
d_call: -
j_call: TRBJ1-1
cdr3_nt: TGTGCCAGCAGCCTAGGGAGGACTGAAGCTTTCTTT
cdr3_aa: CASSLGRTEAFF

v_call: TRBV29-1
clone_size: -
d_call: -
j_call: TRBJ1-1
cdr3_nt: TGCAGCGCAGGTGGAAGTTTGGGGAGTTATACTGAAGCTTTCTTT
cdr3_aa: CSAGGSLGSYTEAFF

v_call: TRBV6-6
clone_size: many
d_call: TRBD1
j_call: TRBJ1-2
cdr3_nt: TGTGCCGGCAAACTACCGGGACAGAACCCCTCCACCTTC
cdr3_aa: CAGKLPGQNPSTF

v_call: TRBV13
clone_size: -
d_call: -
j_call: TRBJ2-1
cdr3_nt: TGTGCCAGCAGGGGGATAACAGGGTACTCCTACAATGAGCAGTTCTTC
cdr3_aa: CASRGITGYSYNEQFF

v_call: TRBV6-6
clone_size: -
d_call: TRBD2
j_call: TRBJ2-1
cdr3_nt: TGTGCCAGCAGCAAGCGGGATGCCTACAATGAGCAGTTCTTC
cdr3_aa: CASSKRDAYNEQFF

v_call: TRBV19
clone_size: -
d_call: TRBD2
j_call: TRBJ2-7
cdr3_nt: TGTGCCAGTAACTCTCCGGGCGGGGGTGTCTACGAGCAGTACTTC
cdr3_aa: CASNSPGGGVYEQYF

v_call: TRBV4-2
clone_size: -
d_call: TRBD1
j_call: TRBJ2-1
cdr3_nt: TGTGCCAGCAGCCAACTGGGACAGGGGGCCTACAATGAGCAGTTCTTC
cdr3_aa: CASSQLGQGAYNEQFF

v_call: TRBV7-7
clone_size: -
d_call: TRBD2
j_call: TRBJ2-5
cdr3_nt: TGTGCTAGCAGCCGCATCGGGGGGGGATTGGTGGAGACCCAGTACTTC
cdr3_aa: CASSRIGGGLVETQYF

v_call: TRBV29-1
clone_size: -
d_call: TRBD1
j_call: TRBJ1-1
cdr3_nt: TGCAGCGGGGGACAGGGGGCCGGTGAAGCTTTCTTT
cdr3_aa: CSGGQGAGEAFF

v_call: TRBV6-5
clone_size: -
d_call: TRBD1
j_call: TRBJ2-1
cdr3_nt: TGTGCCAGCAGCATGACAGGGGCCAATGAGCAGTTCTTC
cdr3_aa: CASSMTGANEQFF

v_call: TRBV6-2/TRBV6-3
clone_size: -
d_call: -
j_call: TRBJ1-5
cdr3_nt: TGTGCCAGCAGTCAGCTAAGGTCGTCCCCGGGGGACGTCAATCAGCCCCAGCATTTT
cdr3_aa: CASSQLRSSPGDVNQPQHF

v_call: TRBV7-8
clone_size: -
d_call: -
j_call: TRBJ1-6
cdr3_nt: TGTGCCAGCAGCTCCACTGGACCCCTCCACTTT
cdr3_aa: CASSSTGPLHF

v_call: TRBV9
clone_size: -
d_call: TRBD1
j_call: TRBJ1-3
cdr3_nt: TGTGCCAGCAGCCCGCGCGGGACAGCCGGAAACACCATATATTTT
cdr3_aa: CASSPRGTAGNTIYF

v_call: TRBV6-5
clone_size: once
d_call: -
j_call: TRBJ2-5
cdr3_nt: TGTGCCAGCAGTTACCCCACCGGGGGAAGCCAAGAGACCCAGTACTTC
cdr3_aa: CASSYPTGGSQETQYF

v_call: TRBV3-1/TRBV3-2
clone_size: -
d_call: -
j_call: TRBJ1-5
cdr3_nt: TGTGCCAGCAGCCAGGGGGCGGGTAGCAATCAGCCCCAGCATTTT
cdr3_aa: CASSQGAGSNQPQHF

v_call: TRBV18
clone_size: -
d_call: -
j_call: TRBJ1-1
cdr3_nt: TGTGCCAGCTCACCCTCTGGGGCTCACACTGAAGCTTTCTTT
cdr3_aa: CASSPSGAHTEAFF

v_call: TRBV5-6
clone_size: few
d_call: TRBD2
j_call: TRBJ2-1
cdr3_nt: TGTGCCAGCAGCTTGTTTTTGGCGGGGGACGCCGATGAGCAGTTCTTC
cdr3_aa: CASSLFLAGDADEQFF

v_call: TRBV2
clone_size: -
d_call: -
j_call: TRBJ2-5
cdr3_nt: TGTGCCAGCAGAACGGTCGGGGTGGAGACCCAGTACTTC
cdr3_aa: CASRTVGVETQYF

v_call: TRBV6-5
clone_size: few
d_call: -
j_call: TRBJ1-2
cdr3_nt: TGTGCCAGCAGTCCCCCGGGGTTGGACTATGGCTACACCTTC
cdr3_aa: CASSPPGLDYGYTF

v_call: TRBV12-3/TRBV12-4
clone_size: -
d_call: TRBD1
j_call: TRBJ1-6
cdr3_nt: TGTGCCAGCAGTTACAGGGGCAATTCACCCCTCCACTTT
cdr3_aa: CASSYRGNSPLHF

v_call: TRBV2
clone_size: -
d_call: TRBD1
j_call: TRBJ2-2
cdr3_nt: TGTGCCAGCAGGGGACAGGGGACCGGGGAGCTGTTTTTT
cdr3_aa: CASRGQGTGELFF

v_call: TRBV29-1
clone_size: -
d_call: -
j_call: TRBJ1-2
cdr3_nt: TGCAGCGTTGACGAACTCGGGTATGGCTACACCTTC
cdr3_aa: CSVDELGYGYTF

v_call: TRBV9
clone_size: -
d_call: -
j_call: TRBJ1-3
cdr3_nt: TGTGCCAGCAGCGTAGGAGGGACTGGAAACACCATATATTTT
cdr3_aa: CASSVGGTGNTIYF

v_call: TRBV4-1
clone_size: -
d_call: TRBD2
j_call: TRBJ2-5
cdr3_nt: TGCGCCAGCAGCCAGGCTAGCGGCCAAGAGACCCAGTACTTC
cdr3_aa: CASSQASGQETQYF

v_call: TRBV15
clone_size: once
d_call: TRBD2
j_call: TRBJ2-5
cdr3_nt: TGTGCCACCAGCAGAGATCTCACCGTACTAGCGGGAGGGTCAAAAGAGACCCAGTACTTC
cdr3_aa: CATSRDLTVLAGGSKETQYF

v_call: TRBV27
clone_size: -
d_call: -
j_call: TRBJ1-2
cdr3_nt: TGTGCCAGCAGTCCGGCGGGGGGTAATTCTAACTATGGCTACACCTTC
cdr3_aa: CASSPAGGNSNYGYTF